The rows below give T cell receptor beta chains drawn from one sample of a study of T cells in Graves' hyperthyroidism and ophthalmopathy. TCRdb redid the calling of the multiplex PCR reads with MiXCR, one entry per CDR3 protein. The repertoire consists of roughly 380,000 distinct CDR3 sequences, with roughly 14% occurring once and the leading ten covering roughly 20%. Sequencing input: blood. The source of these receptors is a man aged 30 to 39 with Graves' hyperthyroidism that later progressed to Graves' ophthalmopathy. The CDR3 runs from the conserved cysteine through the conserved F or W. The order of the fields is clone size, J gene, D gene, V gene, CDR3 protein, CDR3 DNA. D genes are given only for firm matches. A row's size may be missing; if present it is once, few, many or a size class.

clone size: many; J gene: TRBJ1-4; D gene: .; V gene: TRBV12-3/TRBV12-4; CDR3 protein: CASSPPDPNEKLFF; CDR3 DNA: TGTGCCAGCAGTCCGCCGGATCCAAATGAAAAACTGTTTTTT
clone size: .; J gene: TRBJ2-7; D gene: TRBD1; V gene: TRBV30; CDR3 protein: CAWIGGPYRGAEQYF; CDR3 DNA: TGTGCCTGGATTGGGGGCCCCTACAGGGGGGCCGAGCAGTACTTC
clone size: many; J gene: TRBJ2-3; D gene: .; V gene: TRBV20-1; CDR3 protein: CSARAWDTQYF; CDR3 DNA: TGCAGTGCTAGGGCCTGGGATACGCAGTATTTT
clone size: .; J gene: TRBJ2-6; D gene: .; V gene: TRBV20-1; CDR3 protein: CSARHRAGDSGANVLTF; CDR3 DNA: TGCAGTGCTAGGCATCGGGCAGGAGATTCTGGGGCCAACGTCCTGACTTTC
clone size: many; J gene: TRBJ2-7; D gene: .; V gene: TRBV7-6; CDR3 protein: CASSLARPYEQYF; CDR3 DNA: TGTGCCAGCAGCTTAGCGCGCCCCTACGAGCAGTACTTC
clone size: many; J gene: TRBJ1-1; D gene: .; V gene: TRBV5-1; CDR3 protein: CASRRGPNTEAFF; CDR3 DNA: TGCGCCAGCAGGAGGGGCCCGAACACTGAAGCTTTCTTT
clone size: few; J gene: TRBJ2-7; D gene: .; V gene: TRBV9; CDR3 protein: CASSVGEAYEQYF; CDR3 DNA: TGTGCCAGCAGCGTGGGGGAGGCATACGAGCAGTACTTC
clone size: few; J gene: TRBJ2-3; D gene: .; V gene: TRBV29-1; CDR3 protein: CSVGRGTDTQYF; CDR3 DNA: TGCAGCGTTGGTAGGGGGACAGATACGCAGTATTTT
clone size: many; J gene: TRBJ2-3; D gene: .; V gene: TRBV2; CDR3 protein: CASSEDRGYTQYF; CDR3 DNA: TGTGCCAGCAGTGAAGACCGGGGATATACGCAGTATTTT
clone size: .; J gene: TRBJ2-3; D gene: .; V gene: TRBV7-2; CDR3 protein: CASSLAVVDTQYF; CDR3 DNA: TGTGCCAGCAGCTTAGCCGTGGTGGATACGCAGTATTTT
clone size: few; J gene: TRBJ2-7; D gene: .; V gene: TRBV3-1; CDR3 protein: CASSQDSGKRRFNEQYF; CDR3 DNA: TGTGCCAGCAGCCAAGATTCCGGGAAAAGGAGGTTTAACGAGCAGTACTTC
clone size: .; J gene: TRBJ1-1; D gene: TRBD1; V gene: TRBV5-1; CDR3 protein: CASSDRGRGVTEAFF; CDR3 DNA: TGCGCCAGCAGCGACAGGGGCAGGGGCGTCACTGAAGCTTTCTTT
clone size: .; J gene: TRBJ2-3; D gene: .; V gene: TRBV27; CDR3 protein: CANGTQTDTQYF; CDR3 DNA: TGTGCCAACGGGACCCAGACAGATACGCAGTATTTT
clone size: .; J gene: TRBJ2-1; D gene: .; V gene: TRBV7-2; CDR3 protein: CASSWASVRVCNEQFF; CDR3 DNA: TGTGCCAGCAGCTGGGCTAGCGTCCGGGTCTGCAATGAGCAGTTCTTC
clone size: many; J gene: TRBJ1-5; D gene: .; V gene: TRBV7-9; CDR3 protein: CASSLGVGQRNQPQHF; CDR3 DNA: TGTGCCAGCAGCTTAGGAGTAGGACAGCGCAATCAGCCCCAGCATTTT